The text below deals with one T cell receptor beta chain. Trimming cost V 5 bases and J 2 bases, with 12 bases left between them. The germline gives CDR1 MDHEN, CDR2 SYDVKM. CDR3 size: 14 residues. A single record per CDR3 protein comes from TCRdb applying MiXCR to the RT-PCR reads. The sample includes about 700,000 distinct CDR3 sequences, approximately 15% seen only once; the top ten take about 3.6%. The rearrangement links TRBV28 to TRBJ2-5; D remains ambiguous. This clonotype was obtained from a female donor in good health, serving as a healthy control. The sample taken for sequencing was memory CD4+ T cells from blood. The CDR3 region has the DNA TGTGCCAGCAGTCCTCTGGACGGTCAAGAGACCCAGTACTTC. Translation gives CASSPLDGQETQYF.